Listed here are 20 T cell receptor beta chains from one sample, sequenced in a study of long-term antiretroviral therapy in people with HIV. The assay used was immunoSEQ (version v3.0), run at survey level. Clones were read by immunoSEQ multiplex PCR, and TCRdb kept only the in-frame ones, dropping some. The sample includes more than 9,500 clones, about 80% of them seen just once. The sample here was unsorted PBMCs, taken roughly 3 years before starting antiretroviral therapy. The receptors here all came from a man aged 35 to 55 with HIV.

The CDR3 sequence is CASSPPGLPMLGEQFF. As DNA, the CDR3 is TGTGCCAGCTCACCTCCGGGACTCCCAATGTTAGGGGAGCAGTTCTTC. The chain recombines TRBV18 with TRBJ2-1; possibly TRBD2 for D (6 bases). The germline V gene encodes CDR1 KGHSH and CDR2 LQKENI. The germline V and J ends were trimmed by 3 bases and 10 bases, with 22 bases remaining between them. CDR3 size: 16 residues.

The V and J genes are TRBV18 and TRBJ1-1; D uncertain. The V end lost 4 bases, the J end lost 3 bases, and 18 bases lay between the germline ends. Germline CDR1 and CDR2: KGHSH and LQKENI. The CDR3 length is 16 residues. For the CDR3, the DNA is TGTGCCAGCTCACGATCTATTCAGGTTGTGCACACTGAAGCTTTCTTT. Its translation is CASSRSIQVVHTEAFF.

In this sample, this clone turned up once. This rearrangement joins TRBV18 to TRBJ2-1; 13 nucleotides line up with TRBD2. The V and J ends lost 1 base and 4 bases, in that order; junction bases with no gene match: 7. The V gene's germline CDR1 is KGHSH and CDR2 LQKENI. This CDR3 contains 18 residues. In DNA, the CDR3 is TGTGCCAGCTCACCACGGACTAGCGGGAGAACCTTTTACAATGAGCAGTTCTTC. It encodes CASSPRTSGRTFYNEQFF. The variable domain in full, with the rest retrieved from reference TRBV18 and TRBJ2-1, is NAGVMQNPRHLVRRRGQEARLRCSPMKGHSHVYWYRQLPEEGLKFMVYLQKENIIDESGMPKERFSAEFPKEGPSILRIQQVVRGDSAAYFCASSPRTSGRTFYNEQFFGPGTRLTVL.

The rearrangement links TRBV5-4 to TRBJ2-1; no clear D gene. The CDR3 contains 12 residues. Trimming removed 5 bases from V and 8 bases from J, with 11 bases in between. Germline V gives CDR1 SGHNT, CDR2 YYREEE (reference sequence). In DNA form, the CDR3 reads TGTGCCAGCAGTAATAGGCCAGATGAGCAGTTCTTC. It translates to CASSNRPDEQFF.

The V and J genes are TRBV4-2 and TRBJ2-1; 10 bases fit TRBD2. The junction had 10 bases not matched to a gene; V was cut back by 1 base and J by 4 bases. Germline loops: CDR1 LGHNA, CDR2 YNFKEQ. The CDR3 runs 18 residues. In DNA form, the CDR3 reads TGTGCCAGCAGCCAAGGAAAAGCGGGAGGGCCAGGGTACAATGAGCAGTTCTTC. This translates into CASSQGKAGGPGYNEQFF.

CDR3 DNA sequence: TGCGCCAGCAGCCACCTACTGACAGGGGGAGGCTATGGCTACACCTTC. Translation gives CASSHLLTGGGYGYTF. V is TRBV4-3 and J is TRBJ1-2; 9 bases are a match to TRBD1. The ends lost 3 bases at V and 4 bases at J; junction bases unmatched: 9. There are 16 residues in the CDR3. CDR1 LGHNA and CDR2 YSLEER come from the germline V gene.

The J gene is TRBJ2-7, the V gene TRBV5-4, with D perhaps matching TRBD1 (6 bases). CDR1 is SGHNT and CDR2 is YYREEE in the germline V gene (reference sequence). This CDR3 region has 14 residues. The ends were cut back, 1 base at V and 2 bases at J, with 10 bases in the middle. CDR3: CASSLRQGPYEQYF. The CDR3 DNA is TGTGCCAGCAGCTTGCGGCAGGGGCCCTACGAGCAGTACTTC.

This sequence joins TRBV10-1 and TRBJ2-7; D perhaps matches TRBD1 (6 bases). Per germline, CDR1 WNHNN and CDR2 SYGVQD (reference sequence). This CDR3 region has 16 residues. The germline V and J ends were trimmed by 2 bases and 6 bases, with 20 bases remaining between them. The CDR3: CASSEPPQTGRFEQYF. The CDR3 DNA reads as TGCGCCAGCAGTGAGCCTCCCCAGACAGGTCGTTTCGAGCAGTACTTC.

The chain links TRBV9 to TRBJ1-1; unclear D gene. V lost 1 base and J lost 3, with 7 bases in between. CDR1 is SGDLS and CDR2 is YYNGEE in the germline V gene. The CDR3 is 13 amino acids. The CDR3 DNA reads TGTGCCAGCAGCGTATTAGCCCACACTGAAGCTTTCTTT. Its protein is CASSVLAHTEAFF.

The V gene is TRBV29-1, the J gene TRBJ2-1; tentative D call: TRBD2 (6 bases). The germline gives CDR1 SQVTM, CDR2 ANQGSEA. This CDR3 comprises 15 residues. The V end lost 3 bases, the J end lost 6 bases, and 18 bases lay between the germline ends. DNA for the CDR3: TGCAGCGTTGAGAAGGGATGGGAGGTTCGCAATGAGCAGTTCTTC. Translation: CSVEKGWEVRNEQFF.

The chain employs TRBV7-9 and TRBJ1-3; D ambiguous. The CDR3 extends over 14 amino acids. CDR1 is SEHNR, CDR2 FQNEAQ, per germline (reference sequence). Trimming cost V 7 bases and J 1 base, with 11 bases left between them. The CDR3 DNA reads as TGTGCCAGCACCACCGGGTCATCTGGAAACACCATATATTTT. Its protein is CASTTGSSGNTIYF.

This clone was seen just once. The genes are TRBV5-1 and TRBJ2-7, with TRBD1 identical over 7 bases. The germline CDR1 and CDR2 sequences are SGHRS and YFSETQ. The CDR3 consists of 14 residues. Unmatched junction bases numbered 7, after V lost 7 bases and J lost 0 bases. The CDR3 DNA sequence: TGCGCCAGCTACATCGGGACAGACTCCTACGAGCAGTACTTC. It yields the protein CASYIGTDSYEQYF.

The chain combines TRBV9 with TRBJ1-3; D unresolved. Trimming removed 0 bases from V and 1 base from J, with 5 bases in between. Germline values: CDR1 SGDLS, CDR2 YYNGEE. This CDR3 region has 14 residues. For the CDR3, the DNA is TGTGCCAGCAGCGTAGCTCTTTCTGGAAACACCATATATTTT. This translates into CASSVALSGNTIYF. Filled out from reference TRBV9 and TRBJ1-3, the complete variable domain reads DSGVTQTPKHLITATGQRVTLRCSPRSGDLSVYWYQQSLDQGLQFLIQYYNGEERAKGNILERFSAQQFPDLHSELNLSSLELGDSALYFCASSVALSGNTIYFGEGSWLTVV.

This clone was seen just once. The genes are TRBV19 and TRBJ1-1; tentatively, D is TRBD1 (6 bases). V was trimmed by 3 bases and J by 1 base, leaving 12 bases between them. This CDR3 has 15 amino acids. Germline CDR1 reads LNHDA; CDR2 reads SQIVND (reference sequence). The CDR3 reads CASSMGDRTNTEAFF. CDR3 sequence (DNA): TGTGCCAGTAGTATGGGTGACAGGACGAACACTGAAGCTTTCTTT. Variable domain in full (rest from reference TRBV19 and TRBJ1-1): DGGITQSPKYLFRKEGQNVTLSCEQNLNHDAMYWYRQDPGQGLRLIYYSQIVNDFQKGDIAEGYSVSREKKESFPLTVTSAQKNPTAFYLCASSMGDRTNTEAFFGQGTRLTVV.

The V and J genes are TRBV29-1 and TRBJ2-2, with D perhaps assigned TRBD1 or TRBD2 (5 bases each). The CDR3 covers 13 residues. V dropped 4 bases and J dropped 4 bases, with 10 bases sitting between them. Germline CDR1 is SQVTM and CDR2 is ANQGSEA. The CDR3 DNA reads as TGCAGCGTTGGGTCAGGGACCACCGGGGAGCTGTTTTTT. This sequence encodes CSVGSGTTGELFF.

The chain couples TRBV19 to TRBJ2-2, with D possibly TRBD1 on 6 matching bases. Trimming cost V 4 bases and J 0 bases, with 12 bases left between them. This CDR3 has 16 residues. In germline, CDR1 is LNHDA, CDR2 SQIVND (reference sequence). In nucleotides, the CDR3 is TGTGCCAGTAGTACCCAGACAGGCACGAACACCGGGGAGCTGTTTTTT. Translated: CASSTQTGTNTGELFF.

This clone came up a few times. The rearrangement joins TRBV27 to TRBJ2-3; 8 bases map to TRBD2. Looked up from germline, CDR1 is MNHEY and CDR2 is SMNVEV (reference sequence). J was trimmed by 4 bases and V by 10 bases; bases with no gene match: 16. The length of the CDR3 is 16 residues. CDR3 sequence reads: CATSPTTSGTSDTQYF. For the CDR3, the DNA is TGTGCCACCTCACCCACTACTAGCGGTACGTCAGATACGCAGTATTTT.

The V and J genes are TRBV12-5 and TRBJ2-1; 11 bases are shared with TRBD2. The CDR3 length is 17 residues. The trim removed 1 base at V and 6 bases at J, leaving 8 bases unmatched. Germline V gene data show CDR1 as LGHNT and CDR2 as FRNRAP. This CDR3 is CASGLAITSGSLNEQFF. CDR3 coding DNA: TGTGCTAGTGGTTTGGCCATAACTAGCGGGAGCCTCAATGAGCAGTTCTTC.

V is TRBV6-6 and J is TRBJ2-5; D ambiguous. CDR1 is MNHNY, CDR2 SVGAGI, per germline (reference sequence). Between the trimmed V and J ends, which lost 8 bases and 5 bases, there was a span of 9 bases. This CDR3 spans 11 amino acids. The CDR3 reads CASSLSETQYF. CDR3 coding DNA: TGTGCCAGCTCCCTTTCGGAGACCCAGTACTTC.

The CDR3 nucleotides read TGTGCCATCGGGGAGGGGCGACTCTCCTACGAGCAGTACTTC. Protein product: CAIGEGRLSYEQYF. The chain couples TRBV10-3 to TRBJ2-7; 7 positions agree with TRBD2. V gave up 8 bases and J gave up 0 bases; unmatched junction bases: 7. Germline V CDR1 and CDR2: ENHRY, SYGVKD. This CDR3 has 14 amino acids.